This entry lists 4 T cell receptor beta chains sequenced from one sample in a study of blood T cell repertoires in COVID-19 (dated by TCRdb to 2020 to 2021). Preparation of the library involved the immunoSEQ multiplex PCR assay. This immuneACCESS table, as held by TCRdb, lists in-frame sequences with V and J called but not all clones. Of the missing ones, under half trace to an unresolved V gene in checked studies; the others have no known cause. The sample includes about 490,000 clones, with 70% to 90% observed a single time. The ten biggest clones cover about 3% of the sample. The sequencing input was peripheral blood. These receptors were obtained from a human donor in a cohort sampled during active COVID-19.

CDR3 in amino acids: CASSVEGLASDTQYF. CDR3 bases: TGCGCCAGCAGCGTCGAAGGACTAGCATCAGATACGCAGTATTTT. The rearrangement uses TRBV4-1 and TRBJ2-3; TRBD2 aligns across 8 bases. V shed 5 bases, J shed 4 bases, and the junction held 8 bases outside the gene matches. This CDR3 has 15 residues. Germline V gene sequence: CDR1 MGHRA, CDR2 YSYEKL.

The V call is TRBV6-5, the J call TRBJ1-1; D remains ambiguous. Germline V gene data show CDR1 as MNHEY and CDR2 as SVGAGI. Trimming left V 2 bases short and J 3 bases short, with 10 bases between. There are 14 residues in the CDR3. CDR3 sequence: CASSYTGGDTEAFF. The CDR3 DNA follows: TGTGCCAGCAGTTACACTGGCGGGGACACTGAAGCTTTCTTT.

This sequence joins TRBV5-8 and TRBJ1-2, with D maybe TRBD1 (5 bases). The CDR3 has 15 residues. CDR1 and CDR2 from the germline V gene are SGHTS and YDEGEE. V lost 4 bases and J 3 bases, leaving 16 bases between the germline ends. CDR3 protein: CASSLRSGKDYGYTF. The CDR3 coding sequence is TGTGCCAGCAGCCTACGCTCAGGGAAAGACTATGGCTACACCTTC.

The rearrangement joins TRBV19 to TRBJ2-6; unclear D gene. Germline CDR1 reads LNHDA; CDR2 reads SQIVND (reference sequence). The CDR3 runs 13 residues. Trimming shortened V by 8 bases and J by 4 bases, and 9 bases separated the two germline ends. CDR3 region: CASFARGANVLTF. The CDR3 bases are TGTGCCAGTTTCGCTCGGGGGGCCAACGTCCTGACTTTC.